Included here is one T cell receptor beta chain sequence, with context. Antigen unknown. The PCR made use of 60 Vbeta and 13 Jbeta primers. Sequencing used immunoSEQ multiplex PCR; TCRdb keeps in-frame clones, though not all of them. The table includes approximately 110,000 clones, less than 80% detected once. This sample stems from a study of cytomegalovirus exposure and HLA in healthy donors. Overall study context: Approximately 81% of 350 to 400 genotyped donors fell in the Caucasian-associated ancestry cluster.

The donors were healthy bone marrow donors. General observations from the study: For TCR beta chains, V- and J-gene trimming was later linked to a missense DCLRE1C variant. An analysis done earlier found most TCR beta V segments productive about 87% or about 30% of the time.

This CDR3 is built from 13 residues. CDR1 is GTSNPN, CDR2 SVGIG, per germline (reference sequence). Deletions cut 5 bases from V and 2 bases from J, with 12 bases between. J is TRBJ2-5 and V is TRBV30; D perhaps matches TRBD2 (5 bases). This TCR was recovered from a man aged 50-59 years in good health and CMV-seronegative. The sample comprised PBMCs. The CDR3 nucleotides read TGTGCCTGGTCCCACGGACTTCAAGAGACCCAGTACTTC. It codes for CAWSHGLQETQYF.